In this sample, the clone carrying this TCR beta chain turned up many times. Its antigen is currently unknown. Time point denoted: patch test 1, 2 weeks after DPC sensitization. Treatment defined: therapeutic diphenylcyclopropenone sensitization with weekly scalp DPC. TCRdb fed the RACE reads into MiXCR, producing one record per CDR3 protein. The sample carries more than 65,000 distinct CDR3 sequences, 10% recorded once. The sample is drawn from a study of human T cells and chemical hapten exposure. The study, taken as a whole, reports: All donors were alopecia patients, so their immunity may differ from that of healthy people.

The sequence was obtained from a woman aged 45-59 years with alopecia areata. Some clones in this sample may be carry-over from other donors' samples. Sequenced here: whole blood, sampled in connection with sensitization to the hapten diphenylcyclopropenone (DPC).

CDR3 DNA: TGTGCCAGCAGCTTAGATCGAGCGAGGACAGATACGCAGTATTTT. Amino acids: CASSLDRARTDTQYF. The chain recombines TRBV11-2 with TRBJ2-3; D is undetermined. Trimming stripped 0 bases from V and 3 bases from J, with 10 bases between. This CDR3 spans 15 amino acids. Germline V gene sequence: CDR1 SGHAT, CDR2 FQNNGV.